This T cell receptor beta chain was obtained from a study of CD8+CD57+ T cells in acquired aplastic anemia. The template used for profiling TCR beta VDJ and CDR3 was genomic DNA. TCRdb used MiXCR to reprocess the reads, holding one entry per CDR3 protein. The sample contains around 180,000 distinct CDR3 sequences, under 70% of which appear only once. This clonotype showed up many times. The germline CDR1 and CDR2 sequences are SGHRS and YFSETQ. The CDR3 runs 12 residues. Trimming pared 2 bases from V and 8 bases from J, leaving 10 bases between. Sequencing was carried out using sorted CD4+, CD8+, or CD8+CD57+ T cells (not recorded which) from PBMCs. The chain is built from TRBV5-1 and TRBJ1-2; no clear D gene. The clonotype originates from a human donor with severe aplastic anemia or a healthy control (not recorded which). CDR3 amino acids: CASSFSSGGYTF. The CDR3 coding sequence is TGCGCCAGCAGCTTCAGCTCTGGGGGCTACACCTTC.